This TCR beta chain was sequenced during a study of CD8 T cells in Susac syndrome. Reverse transcription of roughly 0.5 to 1 ug RNA used random hexamers. immunoSEQ multiplex PCR amplified TCR beta CDR3 across 54 Vbeta, 13 Jbeta. Using its own MiXCR run on the immunoSEQ multiplex PCR reads, TCRdb lists one record per CDR3 protein. The top ten clones hold 0.065% of a sample with around 300,000 distinct CDR3 sequences, approximately 90% of them seen once. Germline V CDR1 and CDR2: LNHDA, SQIVND (reference sequence). The CDR3 is made up of 14 amino acids. Comments on this clonotype: The antigen is not known. A junction end diverges from the germline sequence, so it may reflect a read error.

The study sequenced TCR beta in blood CD8+ and CD4+ T cells. Isolation of CD8+ and CD4+ T cells was performed negatively, whereas enrichment of TEMRA cells was done by FACS. General study results and limits: The authors acknowledged that the study's TCR sequencing and HLA analysis involved relatively few individuals.

Material: CD4+ T cells from PBMCs. The rearrangement uses TRBV19 and TRBJ1-1, with 7 bases lining up with TRBD1. This TCR came from a human donor with multiple sclerosis. The chain's CDR3 is CASSVTGTPLEVFF. Written as DNA, the CDR3 is TGTGCCAGTAGCGTGACAGGGACTCCTTTGGAAGTTTTCTTT.